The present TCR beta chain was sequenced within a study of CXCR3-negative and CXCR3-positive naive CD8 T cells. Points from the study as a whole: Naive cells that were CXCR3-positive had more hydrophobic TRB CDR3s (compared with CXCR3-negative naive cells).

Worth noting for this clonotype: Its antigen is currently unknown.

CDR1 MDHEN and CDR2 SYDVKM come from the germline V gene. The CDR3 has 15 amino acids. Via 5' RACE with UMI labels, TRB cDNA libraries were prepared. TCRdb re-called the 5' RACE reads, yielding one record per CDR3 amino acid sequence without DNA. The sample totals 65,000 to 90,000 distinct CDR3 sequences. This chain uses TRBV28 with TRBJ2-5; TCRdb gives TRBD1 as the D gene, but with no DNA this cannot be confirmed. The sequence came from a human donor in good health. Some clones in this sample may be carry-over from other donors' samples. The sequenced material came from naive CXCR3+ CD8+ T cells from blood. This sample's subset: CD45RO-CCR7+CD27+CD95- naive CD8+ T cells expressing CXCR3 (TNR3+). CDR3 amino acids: CASSSRESPPGTQYF.